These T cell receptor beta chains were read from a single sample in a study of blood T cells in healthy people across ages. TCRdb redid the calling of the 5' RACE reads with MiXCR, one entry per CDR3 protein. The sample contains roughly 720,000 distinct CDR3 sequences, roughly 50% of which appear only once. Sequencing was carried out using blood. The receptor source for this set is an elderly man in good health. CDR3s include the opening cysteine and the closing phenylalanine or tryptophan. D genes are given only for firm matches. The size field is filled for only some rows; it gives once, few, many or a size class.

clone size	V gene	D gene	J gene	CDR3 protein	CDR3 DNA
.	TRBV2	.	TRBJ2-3	CASLGLAKGRADTQYF	TGTGCCAGCCTCGGACTCGCTAAGGGCAGGGCAGATACGCAGTATTTT
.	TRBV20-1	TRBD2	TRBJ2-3	CSAKRGRLAGFTDTQYF	TGCAGTGCAAAAAGGGGGCGACTAGCGGGGTTCACAGATACGCAGTATTTT
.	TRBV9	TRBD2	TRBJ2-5	CASSVGLAGGPRETQYF	TGTGCCAGCAGCGTCGGACTAGCGGGAGGGCCTAGAGAGACCCAGTACTTC
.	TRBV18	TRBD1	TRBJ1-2	CASSRDSATYGYTF	TGTGCCAGCTCACGGGACAGTGCGACCTATGGCTACACCTTC
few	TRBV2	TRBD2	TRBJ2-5	CASSAKPGTSGSAQYF	TGTGCCAGCAGTGCTAAGCCTGGGACTAGCGGGAGCGCCCAGTACTTC
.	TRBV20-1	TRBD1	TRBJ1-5	CSAVQGAVSNQPQHF	TGCAGTGCTGTTCAGGGGGCAGTTAGCAATCAGCCCCAGCATTTT
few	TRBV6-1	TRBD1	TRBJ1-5	CASNGGGFSNQPQHF	TGTGCCAGCAATGGAGGGGGCTTTAGCAATCAGCCCCAGCATTTT
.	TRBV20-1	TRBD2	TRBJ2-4	CSARGREGRGKNIQYF	TGCAGTGCTAGGGGGAGGGAGGGGCGCGGCAAAAACATTCAGTACTTC
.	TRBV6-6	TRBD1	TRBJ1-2	CASRGRTGDGYTF	TGTGCCAGCAGGGGCCGGACAGGGGATGGCTACACCTTC
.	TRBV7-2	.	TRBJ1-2	CASSSIPGRGGYTF	TGTGCCAGCAGCTCCATTCCGGGCCGTGGCGGCTACACCTTC
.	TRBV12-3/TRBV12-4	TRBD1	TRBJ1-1	CASNRGTGGFDEAFF	TGTGCCAGCAACCGGGGGACAGGGGGGTTTGACGAAGCTTTCTTT
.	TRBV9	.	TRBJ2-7	CASSLGPVSCEQYF	TGTGCCAGCAGCCTAGGCCCGGTTTCCTGCGAGCAGTACTTC
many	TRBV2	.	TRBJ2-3	CASTPGRGRTDTQYF	TGTGCCAGCACCCCTGGGCGCGGTCGCACAGATACGCAGTATTTT
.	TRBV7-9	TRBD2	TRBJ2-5	CASSLGAGEPREQYF	TGTGCCAGCAGCTTAGGAGCGGGAGAGCCTAGGGAGCAGTACTTC
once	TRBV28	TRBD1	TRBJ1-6	CASTPGQGKNSPLHF	TGTGCCAGCACCCCGGGACAGGGCAAAAATTCACCCCTCCACTTT
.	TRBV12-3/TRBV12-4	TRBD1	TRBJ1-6	CASSPSTGGSYNSPPHF	TGTGCCAGCAGTCCCTCGACAGGGGGGTCCTATAATTCACCCCCCCACTTT
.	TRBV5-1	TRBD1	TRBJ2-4	CASSLTTGGNIQYF	TGCGCCAGCAGCCTGACGACAGGGGGGAACATTCAGTACTTC
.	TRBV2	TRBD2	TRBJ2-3	CASTPPLLAVYQPWADTQYF	TGTGCCAGCACTCCCCCGTTACTAGCGGTATATCAACCTTGGGCAGATACGCAGTATTTT
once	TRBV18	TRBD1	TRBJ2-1	CASSPLGQGVDEQFF	TGTGCCAGCTCACCTTTGGGACAGGGGGTCGATGAGCAGTTCTTC
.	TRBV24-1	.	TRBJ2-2	CATSVGDWYTGELFF	TGTGCCACCAGTGTAGGGGATTGGTACACCGGGGAGCTGTTTTTT
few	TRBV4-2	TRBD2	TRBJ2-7	CASSQELAGPYEQYF	TGTGCCAGCAGCCAAGAACTAGCGGGGCCCTACGAGCAGTACTTC
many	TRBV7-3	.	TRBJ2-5	CASSLRGETQYF	TGTGCCAGCAGTTTACGGGGGGAGACCCAGTACTTC
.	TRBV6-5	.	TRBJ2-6	CAGTELAHSGANVLTF	TGTGCCGGCACCGAACTGGCGCACTCTGGGGCCAACGTCCTGACTTTC
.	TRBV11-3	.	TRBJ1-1	CASSVTENTEAFF	TGTGCCAGCAGCGTGACCGAGAACACTGAAGCTTTCTTT
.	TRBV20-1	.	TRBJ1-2	CSAGRTGPYGYTF	TGCAGTGCAGGTCGCACAGGCCCCTATGGCTACACCTTC
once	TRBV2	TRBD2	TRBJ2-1	CASSGRANNEQFF	TGTGCCAGCAGCGGGAGGGCCAACAATGAGCAGTTCTTC
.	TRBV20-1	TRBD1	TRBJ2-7	CSARPGGLYEQYF	TGCAGTGCTAGACCAGGGGGCTTGTACGAGCAGTACTTC
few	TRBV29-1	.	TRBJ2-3	CSVVRQGNRYAYF	TGCAGCGTTGTAAGGCAGGGTAACAGATACGCGTATTTT
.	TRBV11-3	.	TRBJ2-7	CASTPLAVGYEQYF	TGTGCCAGCACCCCCCTGGCTGTGGGCTACGAGCAGTACTTC
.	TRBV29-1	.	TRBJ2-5	CSVEGNGETQYF	TGCAGCGTAGAGGGAAACGGAGAGACCCAGTACTTC
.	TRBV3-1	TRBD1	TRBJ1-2	CASSHLTGDGCTF	TGTGCCAGCAGCCATTTGACAGGGGATGGCTGCACCTTC
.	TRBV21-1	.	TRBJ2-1	CASSSATSGDSYNEQFF	TGTGCCAGCAGCTCCGCGACTAGCGGGGACTCCTACAATGAGCAGTTCTTC
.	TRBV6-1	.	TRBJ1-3	CASSEAPTGSRNTIYF	TGTGCCAGCAGTGAAGCGCCTACAGGGAGCCGAAACACCATATATTTT
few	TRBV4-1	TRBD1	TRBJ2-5	CASSRQQGASRETQYF	TGCGCCAGCAGCCGGCAACAGGGGGCCAGTCGAGAGACCCAGTACTTC
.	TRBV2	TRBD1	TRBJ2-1	CASTGQGFNEQFF	TGTGCCAGCACGGGACAGGGTTTTAATGAGCAGTTCTTC
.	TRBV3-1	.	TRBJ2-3	CASNLSERNPDTQYF	TGTGCCAGCAACCTAAGCGAGAGGAACCCAGATACGCAGTATTTT
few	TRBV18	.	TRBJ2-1	CASSPELTYNEQFF	TGTGCCAGCTCACCAGAACTCACCTACAATGAGCAGTTCTTC
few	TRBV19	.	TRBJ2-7	CASRLRTGEQYF	TGTGCCAGTAGGCTAAGGACGGGCGAGCAGTACTTC
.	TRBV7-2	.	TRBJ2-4	CASGGRSGKNIQYF	TGTGCCAGCGGCGGACGTTCCGGCAAAAACATTCAGTACTTC
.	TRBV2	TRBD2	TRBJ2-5	CASRTSSGQETQYF	TGTGCCAGCAGAACGTCTAGCGGGCAAGAGACCCAGTACTTC
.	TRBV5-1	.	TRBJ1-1	CASSPRTGGVNTEVFF	TGCGCCAGCAGCCCACGGACCGGAGGGGTGAACACTGAAGTTTTCTTT
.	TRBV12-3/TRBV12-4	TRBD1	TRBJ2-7	CASSLSWGQGAYEQYF	TGTGCCAGCAGTTTATCTTGGGGACAGGGGGCCTACGAGCAGTACTTC
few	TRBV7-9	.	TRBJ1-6	CASSLKRVENSPLHF	TGTGCCAGCAGCTTAAAAAGGGTAGAGAATTCACCCCTCCACTTT
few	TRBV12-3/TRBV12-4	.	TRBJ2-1	CASSLAGRKNEQFF	TGTGCCAGCAGTTTGGCGGGTCGAAAGAATGAGCAGTTCTTC
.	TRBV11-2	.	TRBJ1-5	CASSLVLRGPNQPQHF	TGTGCCAGCAGCTTAGTCTTGAGGGGACCCAATCAGCCCCAGCATTTT
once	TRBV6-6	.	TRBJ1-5	CASSYSRKNQPQHF	TGTGCCAGCAGTTACTCCAGAAAAAATCAGCCCCAGCATTTT
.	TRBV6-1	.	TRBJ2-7	CASSLSGGVSRAYEQYF	TGTGCCAGCAGTCTCTCAGGGGGGGTGTCGAGGGCCTACGAGCAGTACTTC
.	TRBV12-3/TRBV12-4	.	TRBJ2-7	CASSSGTNSYEQYF	TGTGCCAGCAGTTCCGGGACGAACTCCTACGAGCAGTACTTC
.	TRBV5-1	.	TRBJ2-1	CASTAGPTYNEQFF	TGCGCCAGCACCGCGGGACCGACCTACAATGAGCAGTTCTTC
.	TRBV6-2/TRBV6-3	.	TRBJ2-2	CASSYVAGELFF	TGTGCCAGCAGTTATGTAGCCGGGGAGCTGTTTTTT
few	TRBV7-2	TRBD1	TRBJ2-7	CASSSRQGQGVEQYF	TGTGCCAGCAGCTCTAGACAGGGCCAGGGAGTCGAGCAGTACTTC
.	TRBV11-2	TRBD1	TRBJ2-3	CASQGDREYRYAYF	TGTGCCAGCCAAGGGGACAGGGAATACAGATACGCGTATTTT
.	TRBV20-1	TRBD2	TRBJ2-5	CSASQAGGSQETQYF	TGCAGTGCTTCCCAAGCGGGAGGATCTCAAGAGACCCAGTACTTC